This T cell receptor (beta chain) was captured in a study of cytomegalovirus exposure and HLA in healthy donors (TCRdb year 2017). General notes on the study: In an earlier analysis of 450 to 750 of the donors, 276 Gb of sequence data and 90 million to 120 million unique TCR beta sequences from about 179 million T cells were reported. Roughly 320 gigabases of sequencing data and around 85 million unique TCR sequences made up an early release that covered approximately 620 HLA-typed donors. The genetic ancestry cluster associated with self-reported Caucasian donors included about 84% of the 350 to 500 genotyped donors. The study aimed to test whether cataloging public T cell receptors could reveal signatures of past pathogen exposure. Using immunosequencing, the study profiled T cell repertoires from 666 subjects and related those repertoires to cytomegalovirus serostatus. Besides the first cohort of approximately 670 subjects, a separate validation cohort made up of roughly 130 different subjects was used. High-throughput TCR immunosequencing, statistical association of individual TCRs with disease status, and machine learning were combined to predict cytomegalovirus infection status. A later analysis re-analyzed previously published TCR beta repertoires from approximately 700 donors and added high-resolution HLA genotyping to study TCR occurrence patterns. In the later analysis, no new phenotypic data were used to find candidate immune exposures; instead, reliance was placed on TCR beta sequences and their occurrence across donors. In an earlier analysis of 550 to 700 of the donors, high-throughput TCR beta sequencing was used to judge whether each TCR beta V gene segment behaved as functional or pseudogenic. Donor age, sex, ethnicity and CMV serostatus were collected together with the repertoire data. A later genetic analysis used genome-wide SNP genotypes for about 65% of the roughly 700 donors, treating that subset as a discovery cohort. Every discovery cohort repertoire had been produced on one sequencing platform. HLA typing included class I and class II loci at four-digit resolution. The number of typed donors differed by locus: about 620-640 for A, B, C, DRB1 and DQB1; 522 for DQA1; around 580 for DPA1; and about 470 for DPB1. Roughly 5 DR-DQ haplotypes were handled as single units for association and clustering because linkage in the cohort was strong. Across under 500 genotyped donors of the cohort, an average of roughly 250,000 unique TCR beta nucleotide sequences per donor were sequenced, and about a sixth of those sequences were non-productive.

As to this clone: Its recognized antigen is unknown. One base away there is no much larger clone; base qualities are not given.

The V and J ends are trimmed by 5 bases and 9 bases, leaving 16 bases between them. From the cysteine up to the phenylalanine, the CDR3 has a length of 13 residues. Here the CDR3 DNA is all that survives: 39 bases in frame from base 1. As encoded in the germline V gene, CDR1 is SGHTA while CDR2 is FQGNSA. General findings and caveats noted by the study authors: A later analysis found that TCR association rates varied across HLA loci, with DRB1 alleles showing the most associated TCRs and HLA-C alleles the fewest. For the cohort, immune exposure information was limited to CMV serostatus. A later analysis reported that several top co-occurrence clusters appeared linked to parvovirus B19, influenza, CMV and Epstein-Barr virus. Linkage disequilibrium might explain the correlated functional status among segregating V segments, but an unknown experimental factor could not be excluded. Compared with equally common non-associated chains, HLA-associated TCR beta chains in a later analysis were more clonally expanded and had lower generation probabilities. Presence/absence analyses assumed roughly uniform sequencing depth across donors, an assumption that may not hold. According to a later analysis, most CMV-associated TCR beta chains appeared to be HLA-restricted, and the HLA associations seemed to be driven largely by CMV exposure. Cytomegalovirus status was reported to be diagnosed by the classifier with high specificity and sensitivity in both the original and validation cohorts. When HLA alleles, especially DR and DQ, strongly co-occurred, attributing TCR associations to individual alleles was difficult. Because the 87-base-pair reads could not distinguish some IMGT-functional V segments, including TRBV6-2 and TRBV6-3, those segments were excluded. In this cohort, only TCR beta chains were sequenced, and detectable features were limited by the absence of alpha or paired-chain data. Because HLA typing was missing for some donors at each locus, association tests included only the typed subset. A further reported finding was that TCR beta sequences accurately predicted the HLA-A and HLA-B alleles for most subjects in the first cohort. Because counts were too low, about 18 rarely observed V segments, including chromosome 9 orphons, were excluded from the earlier analysis of 587 of the donors. Three of the identified cytomegalovirus-associated TCR beta chains were confirmed in vitro to be specific for cytomegalovirus antigens. A total of 150 to 200 TCR beta chains were listed by the study as associated with cytomegalovirus. It was suggested by the authors that the approach could potentially be generalized to other disease states and immunological phenotypes. An association between a missense DCLRE1C variant and V-gene and J-gene trimming of TCR beta chains was found in a later genetic analysis and replicated in an independent cohort. At a false discovery rate of 0.05, a later analysis linked some 18,000 TCR beta sequences to specific HLA alleles. Compared with the 666-donor mean, donors in an Asian-associated ancestry cluster had fewer N-insertions in productive TCRs, according to a later genetic analysis. Across donors, most TCR sequences were observed very rarely, whereas some public TCRs were present in many individuals. A cluster of highly shared sequence variants was judged likely to be a technical artifact of the sequencing pipeline. In an earlier analysis of 587 of the donors, most TCR beta V segments appeared in productive rearrangements about 87% or about 30% of the time, broadly matching IMGT annotations.

Library preparation was by the immunoSEQ multiplex PCR assay. For the multiplex PCR, a mixture combining 60 forward primers for TCR Vbeta segments and 13 reverse primers for TCR Jbeta segments was used. A multiplex PCR assay on genomic DNA amplified the CDR3 region of rearranged TCR beta genes. On the Illumina HiSeq System, the amplified TCR beta libraries were sequenced as 87-base-pair reads. The original methods were these. In a later analysis, about 80 million unique TCR beta chains were counted across the roughly 700 repertoires, and roughly 11 million of these chains were shared by at least two donors. To remove PCR and sequencing errors, raw reads were error-corrected and collapsed into unique sequences using a nearest-neighbor algorithm that merged closely related sequences. V, D and J gene segments were assigned by aligning CDR3 sequences to IMGT reference sequences. For a sequence to be retained, a match of at least six nucleotides to both a V gene segment and a J gene segment was required. Rearrangements were called productive when the CDR3 lacked stop codons and stayed in frame with V and J; all others were non-productive. CDR3 was defined by IMGT convention, running from the second conserved V-encoded cysteine to the conserved J-encoded phenylalanine. The earlier analysis of about 590 of the donors excluded sequences that lacked an unambiguous match to a single V gene segment. An earlier analysis of fewer than 750 of the donors classified V segments as functional when productive rearrangements were above 56.7% and as segregating when the standard deviation between donors was above 5%. A statistical classification framework was built to diagnose cytomegalovirus status from the catalog of TCR beta chain sequences. In a later analysis, TCR nucleotide sequences were compared against IMGT/GENE-DB human TR gene sequences so that V and J genes could be assigned. Using the TCRdist pipeline, a later analysis assigned CDR3 sequences along with most-parsimonious VDJ recombination scenarios. In a later analysis, each TCR beta chain was defined by its CDR3 amino acid sequence together with its V-gene family, and reads without a unique V-gene family were excluded. In a later analysis, 500 to 700 highly shared, low-generation-probability nucleotide sequences were removed to address suspected cross-contamination and a sequencing artifact. In a later analysis, a clonal expansion index for each public chain was calculated from normalized within-repertoire ranks of inferred template counts. In a later analysis, generation probabilities were computed using a VDJ recombination model fitted to out-of-frame rearrangements, and the results were checked against IGoR. In a later analysis, TCR-TCR, TCR-HLA and TCR-CMV co-occurrence was scored with hypergeometric tests, and a repertoire-size bias correction was applied to TCR pairs. False discovery rates were estimated in a later analysis by permuting HLA or CMV assignments 20 times. A later analysis grouped co-occurring TCRs with DBSCAN, adding TCRdist sequence similarity when clustering within HLA-allele-positive subsets. Repertoires with fewer than 30,000 or more than 120,000 public chains, plus five repertoires with anomalous nucleotide sharing, were excluded from co-occurrence clustering. This is the immuneACCESS table as TCRdb keeps it, with only in-frame sequences that have V and J called. A part of the clones is gone; compared with another copy, unresolved V genes explain less than half, and the rest is unexplained. The V and J calls and clone size are taken from that table; D and trimming were inferred from the DNA. In all, the sample holds approximately 220,000 clones, and around 80% of those were seen once. 0.2% to 0.25% of the sample is in the top ten clones.

The cohort comprised under 700 healthy bone marrow donors. Cohort members were all nominally healthy when sampled, although unrecorded immune exposures were likely present. The donor tested CMV seronegative, placing the donor among the approximately 360 seronegative members of the cohort. Every donor gave a peripheral blood sample, and the peripheral blood mononuclear cells from that sample were used for TCR beta sequencing. The Qiagen DNeasy Blood Extraction Kit was used to extract genomic DNA from the blood cell samples. Recombination joined TRBV7-2 with TRBJ1-1; TRBD1 is a weak D gene call, 6 bases matching. Sequencing input: PBMCs. The sequence was obtained from a girl aged 2 to 10 in good health and CMV-seronegative. The CDR3 loop reads CASSVTGGLKAFF. Read as DNA, the sequence is TGTGCCAGCAGCGTCACCGGGGGGCTAAAAGCTTTCTTT.